The 9 T cell receptor delta chains given below trace back to one sample, sequenced in a study of γδ T cells in repeated Plasmodium falciparum infection (dated by TCRdb to the early 2020s). Vgamma9/Vdelta2+ and Vdelta2-negative gammadelta T cell populations were flow-sorted from peripheral blood mononuclear cells for bulk TCR repertoire analysis. The method was multiplex PCR. The instrument given in TCRdb is Illumina MiSeq. TCRdb reprocessed the public reads with the caller CATT; rows with the same DNA were merged afterwards. Counted in this sample were some 100,000 delta-chain clones; roughly 1.4% of them appeared once. Under 10% of the sample goes to the ten largest clones. Input material: gamma-delta T cells from blood. These receptors all stem from a pool of human donors (malaria-infected and uninfected, not separated).

As for this clone: TCRdb attributes to this sequence the protein of a much larger clone, which differs from the DNA translation at residue 8; a read error is likely, and the protein displayed is translated from the DNA. The chain couples TRDV1 to TRDJ1; D might be TRDD3 (5 bases). The J gene, absent from TCRdb, was called here by matching the DNA to germline. CDR1 and CDR2 from the germline V gene are TSWWSYY and QGS. The CDR3 totals 19 residues. The V and J ends lost 4 bases and 1 base respectively, with 25 bases between them. CDR3 region: CALGASPGSGGALTDKLIF. The DNA for the CDR3 is TGTGCTCTTGGGGCTAGTCCTGGGAGTGGCGGGGCTCTCACCGATAAACTCATCTTT.

This clone was seen many times. TCRdb's entry gives the protein of a much larger clone, which mismatches this DNA's translation at residue 18, likely from a read error; the protein reported here is translated from the DNA. The V gene is TRDV1, the J gene TRDJ1; 7 nucleotides line up with TRDD3. There are 23 residues in the CDR3. Germline CDR1 reads TSWWSYY; CDR2 reads QGS. The V gene end was trimmed by 2 bases and the J gene end by 3 bases; junction bases not matched to a gene: 30. The CDR3 DNA follows: TGTGCTCTTGGGGAATATCTTTCCCCGATTAGGAAACTCACTCTGGGGGTCGCCGATAAACTCATCTTT. It yields the protein CALGEYLSPIRKLTLGVADKLIF.

Worth noting for this clone: With a far larger clone one base away, a read error is the likely cause. The sample holds other DNA sequences that translate to the same CDR3. V gene TRDV1 combines with J gene TRDJ1; 11 bases are a match to TRDD3. Here the J gene was assigned by germline matching of the DNA, as TCRdb has none. CDR3 size: 22 residues. CDR1 and CDR2 from the germline V gene are TSWWSYY and QGS. The CDR3 bases are TGTGCCCTTGGGGAGCGTGGTACTGGGGGATATGGGTCGAATGGTTGTCCGATGAAACTCATCTTT. This encodes CALGERGTGGYGSNGCPMKLIF.

This clone was seen more than once but under ten times. The amino acid sequence in TCRdb belongs to a much larger clone and departs from this DNA's translation at residue 3, likely a sequencing read error; the sequence shown is translated from the DNA. This chain joins TRDV3 and TRDJ1, with D perhaps matching TRDD3 (5 bases). Here the J gene came from matching the DNA to germline, since TCRdb omits it. Germline V CDR1 and CDR2: TVYSNPD, GDNSRS (reference sequence). The CDR3 spans 14 residues. V dropped 5 bases and J dropped 0 bases, with 16 bases sitting between them. CDR3 nucleotides: TGTGCCCTTGCGGGGGCTACCTACACCGATAAACTCATCTTT. This translates into CALAGATYTDKLIF.

In its sample, this clone was seen a few times. TCRdb assigns this DNA the protein of a much larger clone, which departs from its translation at residue 5; this likely reflects a read error, and the protein shown comes from translating the DNA. The J gene is TRDJ1, the V gene TRDV1; D tentatively fits TRDD2 or TRDD3 (7 bases each). Here the J gene came from matching the DNA to germline, since TCRdb omits it. The germline V and J ends were trimmed by 4 bases and 1 base, with 28 bases remaining between them. Germline values: CDR1 TSWWSYY, CDR2 QGS. This CDR3 has 20 amino acids. CDR3: CALGGLIPTRILGTTDKLIF. In DNA, the CDR3 is TGTGCTCTTGGGGGACTTATTCCTACTCGGATACTGGGGACCACCGATAAACTCATCTTT.

This clone came up many times. V gene TRDV1 combines with J gene TRDJ2; 11 nucleotides agree with TRDD3. J gave up 5 bases and V 6 bases, and 50 bases lay outside the gene matches. Germline CDR1 TSWWSYY, CDR2 QGS. The CDR3 extends over 30 amino acids. CDR3 sequence: CALGMVGDYILIGGGGYASAGMGATAQLFF. Here the CDR3 DNA reads TGTGCTCTTGGAATGGTAGGGGACTATATCTTAATCGGAGGTGGGGGATACGCGTCAGCGGGAATGGGCGCCACAGCACAACTCTTCTTT.

This clone was seen only a few times. The protein given by TCRdb reflects a much larger clone and differs at residue 13 from this DNA's translation, likely from a read error; the protein shown is the DNA's translation. The chain has TRDV1 and TRDJ1; D possibly corresponds to TRDD3 (5 bases). The J gene, absent from TCRdb, was called here by matching the DNA to germline. This CDR3 contains 20 residues. Germline assignment: CDR1 TSWWSYY and CDR2 QGS. The ends were cut back, 5 bases at V and 6 bases at J, with 34 bases in the middle. CDR3 nucleotides: TGTGCTCTTGGGCCCCCGAATGGTGGCACCCCGGTTGCGGGGAATCATAAACTCATCTTT. Its translation is CALGPPNGGTPVAGNHKLIF.

This clone was found many times. The chain has TRDV1 and TRDJ1; 11 nucleotides agree with TRDD3. J gave up 1 base and V 2 bases, and 21 bases lay outside the gene matches. CDR3 length equals 22 residues. Germline CDR1 TSWWSYY, CDR2 QGS. CDR3 sequence reads: CALGEVLLTPCTGGYTTDKLIF. Here the CDR3 DNA reads TGTGCTCTTGGGGAAGTTCTCCTAACCCCCTGTACTGGGGGATATACCACCGATAAACTCATCTTT.

Comments on this clone: The protein given by TCRdb reflects a much larger clone and differs at residue 3 from this DNA's translation, likely from a read error; the protein shown is the DNA's translation. The chain has TRDV2 and TRDJ3; D is uncertain. Germline loops: CDR1 GEAIGNYY, CDR2 EKD. The CDR3 has 19 amino acids. CDR3 in amino acids: CAGDPATGGDSWDTRQMFF. CDR3 nucleotides: TGTGCCGGTGACCCAGCAACAGGAGGAGACTCCTGGGACACCCGACAGATGTTTTTC.